This T cell receptor beta chain stems from a study of blood T cell repertoires in COVID-19. The overall study: COVID-19 samples collected from the United States, Italy and Spain covered acute and convalescent phases. Sources were T cells, B-cell-depleted T cells, or PBMCs; the material itself was cDNA or gDNA.

Germline-derived CDR1 and CDR2 are LGHDT and YNNKEL (reference sequence). Trimming removed 1 base at V and 10 bases at J, with 20 bases between. The length of the CDR3 is 16 residues. In the authors' methods: Amplification with reference gene primers provided the estimates of nucleated cell counts. Here immunoSEQ multiplex PCR was the method, and the copy in TCRdb shows in-frame clones only, minus some. Clone size and the V and J calls come from that table; the DNA yielded D and trimming. The table has some 380,000 clones, 81% seen once. The V gene is TRBV3-1 (or the pseudogene TRBV3-2), the J gene TRBJ2-1; D perhaps matches TRBD2 (5 bases). The specimen sequenced was peripheral blood. The receptor comes from a human donor with acute or convalescent COVID-19. The donor label of this sample is uncertain. CDR3 residues: CASSQGGTRGLGEQFF. As DNA, the CDR3 is TGTGCCAGCAGCCAAGGAGGAACCCGTGGACTCGGGGAGCAGTTCTTC.